This record concerns one TCR beta chain sequence. These data are taken from a study of T cells after somatic rescue of genetic block. Clones were read by immunoSEQ multiplex PCR, and TCRdb kept only the in-frame ones, dropping some. The sample carries tens of thousands of clones, around 92% recorded once. The CDR3 has 12 amino acids. Germline values: CDR1 LGHNA, CDR2 YNFKEQ. The V end lost 3 bases, the J end lost 3 bases, and 5 bases lay between the germline ends. The source material was peripheral blood mononuclear cells (PBMCs). The receptor comes from a man in his forties or fifties. This chain links TRBV4-2 with TRBJ1-2, with D uncertain. CDR3 DNA sequence: TGTGCCAGCAGCCAGACGTACTATGGCTACACCTTC. Its protein product is CASSQTYYGYTF.